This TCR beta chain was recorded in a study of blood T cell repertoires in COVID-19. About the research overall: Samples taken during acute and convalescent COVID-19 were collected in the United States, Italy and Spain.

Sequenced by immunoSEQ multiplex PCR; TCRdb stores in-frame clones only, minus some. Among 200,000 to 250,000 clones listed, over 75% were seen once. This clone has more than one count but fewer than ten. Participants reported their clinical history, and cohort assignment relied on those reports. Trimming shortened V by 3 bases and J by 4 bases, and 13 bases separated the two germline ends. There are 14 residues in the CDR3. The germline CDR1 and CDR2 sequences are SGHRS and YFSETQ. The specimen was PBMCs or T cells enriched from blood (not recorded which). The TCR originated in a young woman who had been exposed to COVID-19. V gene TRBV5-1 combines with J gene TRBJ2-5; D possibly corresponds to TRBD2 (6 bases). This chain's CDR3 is CASSSPTSSETQYF. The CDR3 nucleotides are TGCGCCAGCAGCTCGCCCACTAGCTCAGAGACCCAGTACTTC.